The T cell receptor beta chain described here comes from a study of response to subunit inactivated influenza vaccine. Study-wide findings and caveats: Only a handful of new T cells, the authors suggested, are recruited with each seasonal influenza vaccination.

TCRdb ran MiXCR on the RT-PCR reads and lists one entry per CDR3 protein. The sample has around 190,000 distinct CDR3 sequences; 14% are singletons. The V gene lost 9 bases and the J gene lost 6 bases, with 7 bases spanning the gap. The germline CDR1 and CDR2 sequences are MRHNA and SNTAGT. The length of the CDR3 is 10 residues. This clonotype was detected only a few times. What it binds is not known. This TCR derives from a man aged 50 or older who received an inactivated influenza vaccine. This specimen consisted of CD8+ T cells sorted from PBMCs, obtained more than 4 days after vaccination. The chain links TRBV6-4 to TRBJ2-3; D assignment may be TRBD1 or TRBD2 (5 bases each). In DNA, the CDR3 is TGTGCCAGGTGGGGGGATACGCAGTATTTT. Translating it yields CARWGDTQYF.